This TCR beta chain came from a study of glioma-infiltrating T cells after dendritic cell vaccination. As for the study in general: Between about 2003 and 2012, patients got autologous tumor lysate-pulsed dendritic cell vaccines. Dendritic cell vaccine was injected intradermally three times, biweekly.

Data came from immunoSEQ multiplex PCR; TCRdb stores just in-frame clones and leaves some out. The sample holds about 100,000 clones, approximately 80% seen once. Time point of the sample: after dendritic cell vaccination, including at tumor progression/relapse. Selection required adequate fresh-frozen tumor tissue plus more than two years' survival data. This clone was observed a handful of times. The sequencing used blood, collected after dendritic cell vaccination. This TCR was recovered from a human donor with glioblastoma.

CDR3 loop: CASSLGRAGYEQYF. The DNA of the CDR3 is TGTGCCAGCAGTCTCGGGAGGGCCGGGTACGAGCAGTACTTC. This chain joins TRBV27 and TRBJ2-7, with TRBD2 matching 8 bases. V was pared by 5 bases and J by 4 bases, with 7 bases of the junction left unmatched. Germline V gene data show CDR1 as MNHEY and CDR2 as SMNVEV (reference sequence). The CDR3 spans 14 residues.